Listed below are T cell receptor beta chains from one sample, sequenced in a study of blood T cell repertoires in COVID-19. Assay: immunoSEQ multiplex PCR; the TCRdb copy retains only in-frame clones and omits some. The profile shows roughly 250,000 clones, roughly 84% of them singletons. Material for sequencing was peripheral blood. The receptor set was obtained from a woman in her 50s with acute or convalescent COVID-19. Each CDR3 is given with its conserved first and last residue. The D gene is left open where the match is weak. Expanded clones are given a class, and other clones once, few, many or no size at all.

TRBJ2-3,NA,TRBV4-1,NA,CASSPEGTRGPDTQYF,TGCGCCAGCAGCCCCGAGGGGACTAGGGGGCCAGATACGCAGTATTTT
TRBJ1-1,TRBD1,TRBV18,NA,CASSGQGRMNTEAFF,TGTGCCAGCTCCGGACAGGGGCGGATGAACACTGAAGCTTTCTTT
TRBJ2-1,TRBD2,TRBV9,NA,CASSARLAGGPEFF,TGTGCCAGCAGCGCCCGACTAGCGGGGGGGCCCGAGTTCTTC
TRBJ1-1,NA,TRBV19,once,CASRWAAENTEAFF,TGTGCCAGTAGATGGGCCGCTGAGAACACTGAAGCTTTCTTT
TRBJ1-4,TRBD1,TRBV5-1,NA,CASSPGQGGFSEKLFF,TGCGCCAGCAGCCCGGGACAGGGGGGCTTTAGTGAAAAACTGTTTTTT
TRBJ2-1,NA,TRBV5-1,NA,CASSVIPLSDNEQFF,TGCGCCAGCAGCGTGATACCACTTTCCGACAATGAGCAGTTCTTC
TRBJ2-2,TRBD1,TRBV9,once,CASSAYRGSGELFF,TGTGCCAGCAGCGCTTACAGGGGTTCGGGGGAGCTGTTTTTT
TRBJ2-7,TRBD1,TRBV28,once,CASSSGTGRYEQYF,TGTGCCAGCAGTTCCGGGACAGGACGCTACGAGCAGTACTTC
TRBJ2-7,TRBD2,TRBV5-1,NA,CASSLVQGLHYEQYF,TGCGCCAGCAGCTTGGTTCAGGGACTACACTACGAGCAGTACTTC
TRBJ2-6,NA,TRBV11-2,NA,CASSGDTLGTGANVLTF,TGTGCCAGCAGCGGGGACACCCTGGGAACTGGGGCCAACGTCCTGACTTTC
TRBJ1-2,TRBD1,TRBV27,NA,CASSLGPTGVNLYGYTF,TGTGCCAGCAGCCTGGGGCCTACAGGGGTGAATTTGTATGGCTACACCTTC
TRBJ1-3,TRBD1,TRBV24-1,NA,CATSDSPKRTGSSGNTIYF,TGTGCCACCAGTGATTCGCCGAAGAGGACAGGGAGCTCTGGAAACACCATATATTTT
TRBJ1-4,TRBD1,TRBV7-9,few,CASSLETGRNEKLFF,TGTGCCAGCAGCTTAGAGACAGGGCGTAATGAAAAACTGTTTTTT
TRBJ1-5,NA,TRBV27,NA,CASSFSGNNQPQHF,TGTGCCAGCAGTTTCTCAGGCAACAATCAGCCCCAGCATTTT
TRBJ1-1,TRBD1,TRBV11-2,NA,CASSLGDRTEAFF,TGTGCCAGCAGCTTAGGGGACAGGACTGAAGCTTTCTTT
TRBJ2-7,NA,TRBV28,NA,CAIRDPIAYEQYF,TGTGCCATCCGGGATCCTATCGCCTACGAGCAGTACTTC
TRBJ1-2,NA,TRBV5-1,NA,CASSRPGENYGYTF,TGCGCCAGCAGCCGCCCTGGGGAGAACTATGGCTACACCTTC
TRBJ1-2,NA,TRBV5-1,NA,CASSPGDNNYGYTF,TGCGCCAGCAGCCCTGGGGACAATAACTATGGCTACACCTTC
TRBJ2-5,TRBD1,TRBV28,NA,CASSTTGGQETQYF,TGTGCCAGCAGTACGACAGGGGGGCAAGAGACCCAGTACTTC
TRBJ1-2,TRBD1,TRBV6-6,NA,CASSSGTGRGYTF,TGTGCCAGCAGTAGCGGGACAGGACGCGGCTACACCTTC
TRBJ2-1,NA,TRBV14,NA,CASSQARGSPDYNEQFF,TGTGCCAGCAGCCAAGCCCGAGGGAGTCCCGACTACAATGAGCAGTTCTTC
TRBJ2-1,NA,TRBV5-4,NA,CASSFPEAHYNEQFF,TGTGCCAGCAGCTTTCCTGAGGCCCATTACAATGAGCAGTTCTTC
TRBJ2-2,TRBD2,TRBV7-2,NA,CASSNLAVSGTGELFF,TGTGCCAGCAGCAATCTAGCGGTCTCGGGGACCGGGGAGCTGTTTTTT
TRBJ2-7,NA,TRBV2,NA,CASSEALWAHRDGEQYF,TGTGCCAGCAGTGAAGCGCTGTGGGCCCACAGGGACGGCGAGCAGTACTTC
TRBJ2-5,NA,TRBV30,NA,CAWSVYGNKGETQYF,TGTGCCTGGAGTGTATACGGTAACAAGGGGGAGACCCAGTACTTC
TRBJ1-4,TRBD1,TRBV18,many,CASSQDRTNEKLFF,TGTGCCAGCTCACAGGACAGGACTAATGAAAAACTGTTTTTT
TRBJ1-1,TRBD1,TRBV25-1,few,CASSELLGTGHEAFF,TGTGCCAGCAGTGAATTACTCGGGACAGGCCATGAAGCTTTCTTT
TRBJ2-1,NA,TRBV5-1,NA,CASSLSFAGLVNEQFF,TGCGCCAGCAGCTTGAGTTTTGCAGGGCTCGTCAATGAGCAGTTCTTC
TRBJ1-2,NA,TRBV19,NA,CASHGQRIYGYTF,TGTGCCAGTCACGGACAACGGATCTATGGCTACACCTTC
TRBJ1-3,NA,TRBV28,NA,CASSFRGGHSGNTIYF,TGTGCCAGCAGCTTTAGGGGGGGGCACTCTGGAAACACCATATATTTT
TRBJ1-1,NA,TRBV5-1,NA,CASGGGGQNTEAFF,TGCGCCAGCGGGGGGGGCGGACAGAACACTGAAGCTTTCTTT
TRBJ2-3,NA,TRBV6-6,once,CASLRGGSTDTQYF,TGTGCCAGTTTAAGAGGCGGAAGCACAGATACGCAGTATTTT
TRBJ2-7,NA,TRBV2,NA,CASSLTGSYEQYF,TGTGCCAGCAGCCTCACAGGGTCCTACGAGCAGTACTTC
TRBJ2-5,TRBD2,TRBV7-2,NA,CASTLAGGPVETQYF,TGTGCCAGCACCCTAGCGGGGGGGCCGGTGGAGACCCAGTACTTC
TRBJ2-7,NA,TRBV27,NA,CASSFFAGPSLEQYF,TGTGCCAGCAGTTTTTTCGCAGGCCCATCACTCGAGCAGTACTTC
TRBJ2-2,NA,TRBV2,NA,CASSAGEVTGELFF,TGTGCCAGCAGCGCAGGGGAAGTCACCGGGGAGCTGTTTTTT
TRBJ2-5,TRBD2,TRBV24-1,NA,CATSDWAGREGPQETQYF,TGTGCCACCAGTGATTGGGCTGGACGGGAGGGGCCCCAAGAGACCCAGTACTTC
TRBJ2-1,TRBD2,TRBV5-1,NA,CASSLDPAGNEQFF,TGCGCCAGCAGCTTGGATCCAGCGGGGAATGAGCAGTTCTTC
TRBJ1-2,TRBD1,TRBV6-2/TRBV6-3,NA,CASSRQGNSYTF,TGTGCCAGCAGTCGACAGGGGAACAGCTACACCTTC
TRBJ2-1,NA,TRBV29-1,NA,CSVDGTSYNEQFF,TGCAGCGTTGACGGGACTTCCTACAATGAGCAGTTCTTC
TRBJ2-3,TRBD2,TRBV9,NA,CASSSRLAGEVDTQYF,TGTGCCAGCAGCTCAAGACTAGCGGGAGAGGTAGATACGCAGTATTTT
TRBJ2-3,TRBD1,TRBV5-4,NA,CASSFGQGSTDTQYF,TGTGCCAGCAGCTTCGGACAGGGGAGCACAGATACGCAGTATTTT
TRBJ1-2,NA,TRBV30,NA,CAWSVLHSFYGYTF,TGTGCCTGGAGTGTACTTCACAGCTTCTATGGCTACACCTTC
TRBJ2-3,NA,TRBV6-1,NA,CASSERPWPSTDTQYF,TGTGCCAGCAGTGAACGTCCCTGGCCCAGCACAGATACGCAGTATTTT
TRBJ1-5,TRBD1,TRBV6-6,few,CASSSGTGPANQPQHF,TGTGCCAGCAGTTCCGGGACAGGACCAGCAAATCAGCCCCAGCATTTT
TRBJ1-2,TRBD1,TRBV24-1,few,CATSGTGRNYGYTF,TGTGCCACCAGTGGGACAGGGCGAAACTATGGCTACACCTTC
TRBJ2-2,TRBD1,TRBV12-3/TRBV12-4,NA,CASSLTGDGELFF,TGTGCCAGCAGTTTAACAGGGGACGGGGAGCTGTTTTTT
TRBJ2-6,TRBD1,TRBV30,NA,CAWSAGGAGANVLTF,TGTGCCTGGAGTGCAGGGGGAGCTGGGGCCAACGTCCTGACTTTC
TRBJ2-7,NA,TRBV10-1,NA,CASSDHSSYEQYF,TGCGCCAGCAGTGACCACAGCTCCTACGAGCAGTACTTC
TRBJ2-5,NA,TRBV5-1,NA,CASRWEQYQETQYF,TGCGCCAGCAGATGGGAGCAGTACCAAGAGACCCAGTACTTC
TRBJ2-7,TRBD2,TRBV3-1/TRBV3-2,once,CASTGAGGRDEQYF,TGTGCCAGCACGGGAGCGGGGGGGCGTGACGAGCAGTACTTC
TRBJ1-2,NA,TRBV3-1/TRBV3-2,NA,CASSHGQTDGYTF,TGTGCCAGCAGCCACGGACAGACTGACGGCTACACCTTC